These T cell receptor beta chains were read from a single sample in a study of CD8 T cells in ankylosing spondylitis. TCRdb fed the 5' RACE reads into MiXCR, producing one record per CDR3 protein. This sample has 340,000 or so distinct CDR3 sequences, with over 12% found just once. The sequencing input was blood, either unsorted or a sorted T cell fraction (not recorded which). The receptors here all came from a male donor with ankylosing spondylitis or in good health (not recorded which). CDR3s include the opening cysteine and the closing phenylalanine or tryptophan. The D gene is left open where the match is weak. Only some rows state a clone size, as once, few, many or a class for expanded clones.

V gene,D gene,clone size,J gene,CDR3 protein,CDR3 DNA
TRBV20-1,TRBD2,few,TRBJ2-4,CSARTSGRGNIQYF,TGCAGTGCTAGGACTAGCGGGAGAGGGAACATTCAGTACTTC
TRBV5-1,-,-,TRBJ1-1,CASSPIPTGPLGRWNTEAFF,TGCGCCAGCAGCCCAATCCCGACAGGCCCTTTGGGCAGGTGGAACACTGAAGCTTTCTTT
TRBV7-2,-,many,TRBJ2-3,CASSLDRGTQYF,TGTGCCAGCAGCTTAGACCGGGGAACGCAGTATTTT
TRBV3-1,-,-,TRBJ2-1,CASSQSLGDEQFF,TGTGCCAGCAGCCAGAGCTTGGGAGATGAGCAGTTCTTC
TRBV10-3,TRBD2,-,TRBJ2-3,CAISGTSGESTDTQYF,TGTGCCATCAGTGGCACTAGCGGGGAAAGCACAGATACGCAGTATTTT
TRBV7-2,TRBD1,few,TRBJ1-1,CASSLAMTGRSAEAFF,TGTGCCAGCAGCTTAGCGATGACAGGGAGAAGCGCTGAAGCTTTCTTT
TRBV6-4,-,-,TRBJ2-5,CASSETMYQETQYF,TGTGCCAGCAGCGAGACTATGTACCAAGAGACCCAGTACTTC
TRBV20-1,-,-,TRBJ2-7,CSASVGAGSLYEQYF,TGCAGTGCTAGCGTTGGGGCAGGGTCCCTCTACGAGCAGTACTTC
TRBV7-7,TRBD2,few,TRBJ2-3,CASSPSPLLAGGTDTQYF,TGTGCCAGCAGCCCTTCACCTCTACTAGCGGGAGGCACAGATACGCAGTATTTT
TRBV5-1,-,-,TRBJ1-2,CASSLFTYYGYTF,TGCGCCAGCAGCTTGTTCACGTACTATGGCTACACCTTC
TRBV4-1,-,few,TRBJ2-3,CASSPRSNTADTQYF,TGCGCCAGCAGCCCCCGGTCGAACACGGCAGATACGCAGTATTTT
TRBV12-3/TRBV12-4,TRBD1,many,TRBJ2-7,CASRSGTESYEQYF,TGTGCCAGCAGGTCCGGGACAGAGTCCTACGAGCAGTACTTC
TRBV7-9,-,-,TRBJ2-1,CASSLAVRNEQFF,TGTGCCAGCAGCTTAGCGGTTCGCAATGAGCAGTTCTTC
TRBV7-6,-,few,TRBJ2-7,CASSPDSDLSYEQYF,TGTGCCAGCAGCCCCGACAGTGATCTGTCCTACGAGCAGTACTTC
TRBV2,-,-,TRBJ2-2,CASRRGGSGNTGELFF,TGTGCCAGCAGGAGAGGTGGTAGCGGGAACACCGGGGAGCTGTTTTTT
TRBV4-1,-,-,TRBJ2-7,CASSHGFGRTATYEQYF,TGCGCCAGCAGCCATGGATTCGGGCGGACGGCGACCTACGAGCAGTACTTC
TRBV7-2,-,-,TRBJ1-2,CASSPFRWDVYGYTF,TGTGCCAGCAGCCCCTTCAGGTGGGATGTCTATGGCTACACCTTC
TRBV10-3,-,-,TRBJ1-1,CAISPTGNTEAFF,TGTGCCATCAGCCCGACAGGGAACACTGAAGCTTTCTTT
TRBV20-1,-,many,TRBJ2-5,CSARVGATARETQYF,TGCAGTGCTAGGGTGGGGGCCACAGCCCGGGAGACCCAGTACTTC
TRBV5-1,-,-,TRBJ2-1,CASRLASANNEQFF,TGCGCCAGCCGCTTGGCTAGCGCCAACAATGAGCAGTTCTTC
TRBV6-5,TRBD1,few,TRBJ1-6,CASSSGQSNSPLHF,TGTGCCAGCAGTTCGGGACAGAGTAATTCACCCCTCCACTTT
TRBV29-1,-,many,TRBJ2-6,CSVVGQLDGVLTF,TGCAGCGTTGTCGGTCAGCTCGACGGTGTCCTGACTTTC
TRBV20-1,TRBD2,-,TRBJ2-2,CSARLAGVNTGELFF,TGCAGTGCCAGACTAGCGGGGGTGAACACCGGGGAGCTGTTTTTT
TRBV3-1,-,-,TRBJ2-3,CASSRAVSTDTQYF,TGTGCCAGCAGCCGGGCTGTTAGCACAGATACGCAGTATTTT
TRBV3-1,TRBD2,few,TRBJ2-7,CASSLGLASEQYF,TGTGCCAGCAGCCTGGGACTAGCTTCTGAGCAGTACTTC
TRBV5-1,-,-,TRBJ2-3,CASSWGDSSTDTQYF,TGCGCCAGCAGCTGGGGGGACAGCAGCACAGATACGCAGTATTTT
TRBV10-3,-,few,TRBJ2-2,CAISLQTGELFF,TGTGCCATCAGTTTACAGACCGGGGAGCTGTTTTTT
TRBV12-3/TRBV12-4,-,many,TRBJ1-1,CASTTTENTEAFF,TGTGCCAGCACTACGACGGAAAACACTGAAGCTTTCTTT
TRBV20-1,TRBD2,-,TRBJ2-7,CSAMLRTSGAYEQYF,TGCAGTGCTATGCTCCGGACTAGCGGCGCCTACGAGCAGTACTTC
TRBV20-1,-,-,TRBJ2-7,CSALTPTYEQYF,TGCAGTGCCTTGACACCTACCTACGAGCAGTACTTC
TRBV10-3,-,-,TRBJ2-7,CAIGTGTANYEQYF,TGTGCCATCGGGACCGGGACGGCTAATTACGAGCAGTACTTC
TRBV20-1,-,-,TRBJ1-4,CSARKQGTEKLFF,TGCAGTGCTCGTAAACAGGGAACTGAAAAACTGTTTTTT
TRBV7-8,-,few,TRBJ1-1,CASSLAQIVAEAFF,TGTGCCAGCAGCTTAGCCCAGATTGTTGCTGAAGCTTTCTTT
TRBV2,-,-,TRBJ2-2,CASMKLDGELFF,TGTGCCAGCATGAAGCTCGACGGGGAGCTGTTTTTT
TRBV12-3/TRBV12-4,-,-,TRBJ1-2,CASSLIDRPNYGYTF,TGTGCCAGCAGTTTAATTGACAGGCCTAACTATGGCTACACCTTC
TRBV18,-,few,TRBJ2-3,CASSVASEVDTQYF,TGTGCCAGCTCAGTAGCGTCGGAGGTGGATACGCAGTATTTT
TRBV4-1,TRBD2,once,TRBJ2-7,CASSQEERGAGRYF,TGCGCCAGCAGCCAAGAAGAGCGGGGGGCCGGGCGGTACTTC
TRBV7-9,-,-,TRBJ2-3,CASSSPQGRTDTQYF,TGTGCCAGCAGCTCACCCCAGGGGAGGACAGATACGCAGTATTTT
TRBV11-2,-,-,TRBJ1-1,CASSPSIRNTEAFF,TGTGCCAGCAGCCCTAGTATAAGGAACACTGAAGCTTTCTTT
TRBV20-1,-,-,TRBJ2-7,CSASPVRQAIQQYF,TGCAGTGCTAGTCCCGTTCGACAGGCCATCCAGCAGTACTTC
TRBV20-1,-,-,TRBJ1-1,CSAERDPGTEAFF,TGCAGTGCTGAACGGGACCCGGGGACTGAAGCTTTCTTT
TRBV10-3,TRBD2,-,TRBJ2-1,CASMTSGNVNEQFF,TGTGCCAGTATGACTAGCGGGAACGTCAATGAGCAGTTCTTC
TRBV15,-,few,TRBJ2-5,CATSREGHYQETQYF,TGTGCCACCAGCAGAGAGGGACACTACCAAGAGACCCAGTACTTC
TRBV12-3/TRBV12-4,-,-,TRBJ2-1,CASRGKRVDNEQFF,TGTGCCAGCAGGGGGAAGCGGGTAGACAATGAGCAGTTCTTC
TRBV12-3/TRBV12-4,TRBD2,-,TRBJ2-5,CASSLNVGRAETQYF,TGTGCCAGCAGTCTAAATGTCGGGAGGGCAGAGACCCAGTACTTC
TRBV29-1,-,few,TRBJ2-1,CSVSPGAPGQFF,TGCAGCGTATCTCCGGGAGCTCCTGGGCAGTTCTTC
TRBV2,-,-,TRBJ2-2,CATRKGNFANTGELFF,TGTGCCACCCGGAAGGGTAACTTCGCGAACACCGGGGAGCTGTTTTTT
TRBV4-2,-,-,TRBJ2-7,CASSQASNGGQEQYF,TGTGCCAGCAGCCAAGCCTCTAACGGAGGGCAGGAGCAGTACTTC
TRBV12-3/TRBV12-4,TRBD1,-,TRBJ1-1,CASSPGGLAAFF,TGTGCCAGCAGCCCAGGGGGTTTGGCAGCTTTCTTT
TRBV11-3,-,-,TRBJ2-1,CASSLVDFQYNEQFF,TGTGCCAGCAGCTTAGTCGACTTCCAATACAATGAGCAGTTCTTC